One and the same sample provided the 17 T cell receptor beta chains below, sequenced in a study of PD-1 blockade in mismatch repair-deficient tumors. Clones were sequenced by immunoSEQ multiplex PCR, and TCRdb holds only the in-frame ones, with some missing. The profile shows about 79,000 clones, approximately 78% of them singletons. The sample in question was peripheral blood, obtained 44 weeks after starting pembrolizumab. The receptor source for this set is an adult with mismatch repair-deficient cancer.

This clone has a handful of counts. This CDR3 is also generated by other DNA sequences in the sample. The genes are TRBV2 and TRBJ1-5; the D gene is possibly TRBD1 (6 bases). CDR1 is SNHLY, CDR2 FYNNEI, per germline. The CDR3 length is 15 residues. With 5 bases removed from V and 0 bases from J, the gap between germline ends came to 11 bases. The CDR3 DNA is TGTGCCAGCAGTCTAAACAGGGTTAGCAATCAGCCCCAGCATTTT. Its protein product is CASSLNRVSNQPQHF.

This clone has just a few counts. V usage is TRBV15 and J usage is TRBJ2-7; D is uncertain. The CDR3 length is 15 residues. The V end was cut by 1 base, the J end by 0 bases, with 10 bases between. Germline assignment: CDR1 LNHNV and CDR2 YYDKDF (reference sequence). The CDR3 sequence: CATSRGMASSYEQYF. CDR3 DNA: TGTGCCACCAGCAGAGGAATGGCTAGCTCCTACGAGCAGTACTTC.

This chain links TRBV5-4 with TRBJ2-5; the D gene is possibly TRBD2 (5 bases). This CDR3 has 15 amino acids. V gave up 4 bases and J gave up 7 bases, with 20 bases separating them. Germline V gene data show CDR1 as SGHNT and CDR2 as YYREEE (reference sequence). In DNA, the CDR3 is TGTGCCAGCAGCATGGACCGGGGATCGATTGTGACCCAGTACTTC. Translated: CASSMDRGSIVTQYF.

V gene TRBV25-1 combines with J gene TRBJ2-1; a weak D match, TRBD1 (6 bases). V was pared by 4 bases and J by 0 bases, with 10 bases between. The germline V gene encodes CDR1 MGHDK and CDR2 SYGVNS. The CDR3 length is 15 residues. For the CDR3, the DNA is TGTGCCAGCAGTGCAGGGGCCTTCTCCTACAATGAGCAGTTCTTC. Translation gives CASSAGAFSYNEQFF.

The chain carries TRBV19 and TRBJ2-3; either TRBD1 or TRBD2 may supply D (5 bases each). Germline lookup yields CDR1 LNHDA and CDR2 SQIVND (reference sequence). Trimming shortened V by 7 bases and J by 0 bases, and 11 bases separated the two germline ends. The CDR3 is 14 residues long. CDR3 in DNA: TGTGCCAGTAAAGACGGGGCTAGCACAGATACGCAGTATTTT. This encodes CASKDGASTDTQYF.

The chain uses TRBV27 and TRBJ2-1, with TRBD2 matching over 8 bases. There are 14 residues in the CDR3. Germline lookup yields CDR1 MNHEY and CDR2 SMNVEV (reference sequence). With V trimmed by 6 bases and J by 4 bases, 5 bases remained unmatched. Here the CDR3 DNA reads TGTGCCAGCAGGGGGATAGCGGGGTACAATGAGCAGTTCTTC. This codes for CASRGIAGYNEQFF.

This chain links TRBV27 with TRBJ1-2; D might be TRBD1 (5 bases). CDR3 size: 15 residues. Germline loops: CDR1 MNHEY, CDR2 SMNVEV (reference sequence). V lost 0 bases to trimming and J lost 3 bases, with 11 bases between them. This CDR3 is CASSLSPRQYYGYTF. The CDR3 nucleotides read TGTGCCAGCAGTTTATCGCCCCGACAGTACTATGGCTACACCTTC.

This clone was recorded once. The chain couples TRBV7-6 to TRBJ2-5; TRBD1 aligns across 7 bases. This CDR3 spans 18 amino acids. Germline assignment: CDR1 SGHVS and CDR2 FNYEAQ. V lost 0 bases to trimming and J lost 2 bases; unmatched junction nucleotides: 12. The CDR3 here is CASSLAFGWGTAQETQYF. CDR3 in DNA: TGTGCCAGCAGCTTAGCGTTCGGTTGGGGGACAGCGCAAGAGACCCAGTACTTC.

This clone appeared a single time. V is TRBV29-1 and J is TRBJ1-1; D uncertain. CDR1 is SQVTM, CDR2 ANQGSEA, per germline. Deletions cut 3 bases from V and 4 bases from J, with 15 bases between. This CDR3 comprises 14 residues. CDR3 DNA sequence: TGCAGCGTTGAGGGCAGGTCAAAAAGCACTGAAGCTTTCTTT. Its protein product is CSVEGRSKSTEAFF.

This clone has a single count. V usage is TRBV29-1 and J usage is TRBJ2-5, with D maybe TRBD2 (7 bases). Trimming took off 5 bases at V and 4 bases at J, with 14 bases between the two ends. The germline V gene encodes CDR1 SQVTM and CDR2 ANQGSEA. This CDR3 spans 13 amino acids. CDR3 DNA sequence: TGCAGCGTTTGGGGGGGCTTTAGAGAGACCCAGTACTTC. It specifies CSVWGGFRETQYF. The full variable domain, its missing parts supplied by reference TRBV29-1 and TRBJ2-5, is SAVISQKPSRDICQRGTSLTIQCQVDSQVTMMFWYRQQPGQSLTLIATANQGSEATYESGFVIDKFPISRPNLTFSTLTVSNMSPEDSSIYLCSVWGGFRETQYFGPGTRLLVL.

About this clone: The junction shows a germline mismatch at one end, possibly a read error. The gene calls are TRBV7-7 and TRBJ2-5; 10 bases align to TRBD2. CDR3 size: 16 residues. CDR1 and CDR2 (germline): SSHAT, FNYEAQ (reference sequence). The chain's CDR3 is CASSLALASGRETQYF. The DNA of the CDR3 is TGTGCTAGCAGCTTAGCGTTGGCTAGCGGGAGAGAGACCCAGTACTTC.

The rearrangement uses TRBV4-3 and TRBJ2-7; 7 bases fit TRBD1. Germline CDR1 LGHNA, CDR2 YSLEER. The V and J ends lost 0 bases and 3 bases, in that order; junction bases with no gene match: 8. This CDR3 is built from 16 residues. The CDR3 bases are TGCGCCAGCAGCCAAGATCTTAGAGGGGGCGGCTACGAGCAGTACTTC. The encoded protein is CASSQDLRGGGYEQYF.

The chain employs TRBV15 and TRBJ2-7; D call uncertain. CDR3 length: 14 amino acids. Trimming removed 9 bases from V and 0 bases from J, with 15 bases in between. The germline CDR1 and CDR2 sequences are LNHNV and YYDKDF (reference sequence). The CDR3 nucleotides are TGTGCCACGAGGCGTACCCCAGACTCCTACGAGCAGTACTTC. Its protein is CATRRTPDSYEQYF.

The chain carries TRBV11-2 and TRBJ2-7, with 8 bases matching TRBD1. The CDR3 consists of 14 residues. The V gene end was trimmed by 5 bases and the J gene end by 2 bases; junction bases not matched to a gene: 5. Germline lookup yields CDR1 SGHAT and CDR2 FQNNGV. In DNA form, the CDR3 reads TGTGCCAGCAGCCGGGGGACAGGAACCTACGAGCAGTACTTC. This codes for CASSRGTGTYEQYF. The complete variable domain, with remaining parts taken from reference TRBV11-2 and TRBJ2-7, reads EAGVAQSPRYKIIEKRQSVAFWCNPISGHATLYWYQQILGQGPKLLIQFQNNGVVDDSQLPKDRFSAERLKGVDSTLKIQPAKLEDSAVYLCASSRGTGTYEQYFGPGTRLTVT.

The V and J genes are TRBV5-1 and TRBJ1-2; D might be TRBD1 (6 bases). CDR1 and CDR2 (germline): SGHRS, YFSETQ. This CDR3 region has 15 residues. V was trimmed by 0 bases and J by 8 bases, leaving 17 bases between them. Here the CDR3 DNA reads TGCGCCAGCAGCTTGGTAGAGACAGGCCAGAGGGGCTACACCTTC. This gives the protein CASSLVETGQRGYTF. Together with reference TRBV5-1 and TRBJ1-2, the CDR3 gives the full variable domain: KAGVTQTPRYLIKTRGQQVTLSCSPISGHRSVSWYQQTPGQGLQFLFEYFSETQRNKGNFPGRFSGRQFSNSRSEMNVSTLELGDSALYLCASSLVETGQRGYTFGSGTRLTVV.

The CDR3 loop reads CASSPQGFTTGNTIYF. DNA for the CDR3: TGTGCCAGCAGTCCCCAGGGGTTTACAACTGGAAACACCATATATTTT. The chain carries TRBV2 and TRBJ1-3; TRBD1 might be the D (6 bases). The CDR3 extends over 16 amino acids. Germline CDR1 SNHLY, CDR2 FYNNEI. The V gene lost 5 bases and the J gene lost 2 bases, with 16 bases spanning the gap.

V and J are TRBV2 and TRBJ2-4; possible D gene TRBD2, 5 bases. This CDR3 is 13 amino acids long. CDR1 SNHLY and CDR2 FYNNEI come from the germline V gene. The V gene lost 0 bases and the J gene lost 9 bases, with 9 bases spanning the gap. As DNA, the CDR3 is TGTGCCAGCAGTGAAGCCCGCGAGGGCATTCAGTACTTC. It translates to CASSEAREGIQYF.